The TCR beta chain under discussion was sequenced for a study of regulatory T cells in long-lasting Graves disease. This clonotype showed up many times. What it binds is not known. Findings and limits, study-wide: Persistent disease samples used TRBV28, TRBJ1-2 and TRBJ2-5 preferentially. The persistent group shared around 2,700 public clonotypes, more than the 850 to 1,000 shared by new patients.

The time point was: newly diagnosed GD, antithyroid drugs for less than 3 months. Scientists built the TCR library using RNA that was extracted from PBMCs. All patients originated from an endocrinology department located in Xi'an, China. The germline V gene has CDR1 SEHNR and CDR2 FQNEAQ (reference sequence). This CDR3 has 15 amino acids. Trimming removed 1 base from V and 4 bases from J, with 13 bases in between. Construction of TCR beta libraries relied on iRepertoire HTBI primers and on Arm-PCR targeting CDR3 regions. In the original workflow: Sequenced samples collectively carried roughly 60 TRBV and about 15 TRBJ segments. MiXCR, applied by TCRdb to the multiplex PCR reads, yields one record per CDR3 protein. The authors' filters were not applied to this entry. This table has about 540,000 distinct CDR3 sequences, around an eighth appearing once. Separately, the same data were catalogued under a study of T cells in Graves' hyperthyroidism and ophthalmopathy.

This sample comprised peripheral blood mononuclear cells (PBMCs), obtained at new diagnosis, from a patient treated with antithyroid drugs. The clonotype was recovered from a man aged 25-40 years with Graves disease. This sequence joins TRBV7-9 and TRBJ2-5, with a possible D match to TRBD1 (5 bases). The CDR3 spells CASSLVATRGETQYF. The CDR3 region has the DNA TGTGCCAGCAGCTTAGTTGCGACAAGGGGAGAGACCCAGTACTTC.